The next 31 T cell receptor beta chains were all read from a single sample in a study of shared clonotypes between healthy human individuals. TCRdb's table, derived via immunoSEQ multiplex PCR, lists solely in-frame clones and lacks some. The data contain nearly 750,000 clones, roughly 72% of them singletons. Sequencing was performed on memory CD4+ T cells sorted from blood. Documented subset: CD45RA-negative fraction. The source of these receptors is a woman aged 30 to 39 in good health.

The rearrangement uses TRBV28 and TRBJ1-1, with D hard to call. V lost 2 bases and J lost 0, with 10 bases in between. The CDR3 runs to 15 residues. In germline, CDR1 is MDHEN, CDR2 SYDVKM. Here the CDR3 reads CASSLPPPMNTEAFF. DNA for the CDR3: TGTGCCAGCAGTTTACCCCCCCCCATGAACACTGAAGCTTTCTTT.

CDR3 region: CASSVGTGELSGYTF. CDR3 DNA: TGTGCCAGCAGCGTAGGTACGGGGGAACTATCTGGCTACACCTTC. The J gene is TRBJ1-2, the V gene TRBV9, with a possible D match to TRBD1 (5 bases). The V gene's germline CDR1 is SGDLS and CDR2 YYNGEE. Trimming took 0 bases from V and 7 from J, leaving 16 bases between them. The CDR3 loop spans 15 amino acids.

This chain connects TRBV5-8 to TRBJ1-1, with D possibly TRBD1 on 5 matching bases. This CDR3 has 13 amino acids. CDR1 and CDR2 from the germline V gene are SGHTS and YDEGEE. Trimming took 6 bases from V and 0 from J, leaving 9 bases between them. The CDR3 nucleotides are TGTGCCAGCATGGAGGGGATGAACACTGAAGCTTTCTTT. Protein product: CASMEGMNTEAFF.

The V and J genes are TRBV29-1 and TRBJ2-3, with unresolved D. The ends were cut back, 7 bases at V and 1 base at J, with 9 bases in the middle. Germline CDR1 reads SQVTM; CDR2 reads ANQGSEA. There are 12 residues in the CDR3. CDR3 nucleotide sequence: TGCAGCGCTACGTCTCGCACAGATACGCAGTATTTT. It specifies CSATSRTDTQYF.

The J gene is TRBJ2-3, the V gene TRBV28; D not certain. Between the trimmed V and J ends, which lost 4 bases and 6 bases, there was a span of 5 bases. Germline CDR1 and CDR2: MDHEN and SYDVKM. The CDR3 length is 11 residues. The CDR3 bases are TGTGCCAGCAGTTCAAGTGATACGCAGTATTTT. Translation gives CASSSSDTQYF.

This chain links TRBV7-8 with TRBJ1-2; TRBD1 matches at 8 bases. The germline CDR1 and CDR2 sequences are SGHVS and FQNEAQ. The CDR3 covers 15 residues. With 5 bases clipped from V and 2 bases from J, the junction kept 7 bases outside the gene matches. For the CDR3, the DNA is TGTGCCAGCAGCCCCAGGGGGCCCATCAACTATGGCTACACCTTC. Its translation: CASSPRGPINYGYTF.

The chain combines TRBV28 with TRBJ2-1; the D gene is possibly TRBD1 (6 bases). The CDR3 is 17 amino acids. V lost 5 bases to trimming and J lost 3 bases, with 20 bases between them. Germline assignment: CDR1 MDHEN and CDR2 SYDVKM. CDR3 in DNA: TGTGCCAGCAGTAGGACACTAACAGGGCCCAACTACAATGAGCAGTTCTTC. Translating gives CASSRTLTGPNYNEQFF.

This clone is a singleton in its sample. The V gene is TRBV5-1, the J gene TRBJ2-2, with D uncertain. Germline-derived CDR1 and CDR2 are SGHRS and YFSETQ. The CDR3 runs 15 residues. V lost 3 bases and J lost 0, with 9 bases in between. The CDR3 region is CASSSGLANTGELFF. The CDR3 DNA sequence: TGCGCCAGCAGCTCCGGTCTTGCGAACACCGGGGAGCTGTTTTTT.

Notes on this clone: Other DNA variants within this sample encode the same CDR3. The chain carries TRBV11-2 and TRBJ2-7; TRBD2 aligns across 11 bases. After removal of 6 bases from V and 4 bases from J, the junction contained 5 bases not matched to a gene. From germline, CDR1 is SGHAT and CDR2 FQNNGV. The CDR3 extends over 14 amino acids. In DNA form, the CDR3 reads TGTGCCAGCAGTCTAGCGGGAGGATCGTACGAGCAGTACTTC. It yields the protein CASSLAGGSYEQYF.

This clone appeared many times. The V and J genes are TRBV28 and TRBJ1-2; D gene uncertain. The CDR3 runs 13 residues. Germline V gene data show CDR1 as MDHEN and CDR2 as SYDVKM. V lost 6 bases, J lost 7 bases, and 15 bases lay in between. CDR3 residues: CASSSSGGPGYTF. The CDR3, as DNA: TGTGCCAGCAGCTCCTCTGGTGGGCCTGGCTACACCTTC.

This clone was seen at least ten times. This chain uses TRBV2 with TRBJ1-4; D may be TRBD1 (5 bases). V lost 7 bases, J lost 0 bases, and 15 bases lay in between. The CDR3 is 16 amino acids. Per the germline V gene, CDR1 is SNHLY and CDR2 is FYNNEI. CDR3 sequence reads: CASNRDGTATNEKLFF. The CDR3 DNA reads as TGTGCCAGCAACCGGGACGGGACTGCAACTAATGAAAAACTGTTTTTT.

This clone was observed once. This sequence joins TRBV11-2 and TRBJ2-7; no firm D call. The CDR3 has 15 amino acids. V was clipped by 0 bases and J by 9 bases, with 18 bases between them. Germline V gene sequence: CDR1 SGHAT, CDR2 FQNNGV. The CDR3 loop is CASSLDPVSVSGQYF. CDR3 bases: TGTGCCAGCAGCTTAGATCCGGTGTCGGTTTCAGGGCAGTACTTC. The variable domain in full, completed from reference TRBV11-2 and TRBJ2-7, reads EAGVAQSPRYKIIEKRQSVAFWCNPISGHATLYWYQQILGQGPKLLIQFQNNGVVDDSQLPKDRFSAERLKGVDSTLKIQPAKLEDSAVYLCASSLDPVSVSGQYFGPGTRLTVT.

This sequence joins TRBV9 and TRBJ2-2; maybe TRBD1 (5 bases). V was pared by 7 bases and J by 2 bases, with 21 bases between. The CDR3 covers 17 residues. Germline V gene sequence: CDR1 SGDLS, CDR2 YYNGEE. The CDR3 region is CASGSGLLLANTGELFF. DNA for the CDR3: TGTGCCAGCGGATCAGGGCTTTTACTGGCCAACACCGGGGAGCTGTTTTTT.

The chain joins TRBV10-3 to TRBJ1-2, with 7 bases fitting TRBD1. CDR1 and CDR2 (germline): ENHRY, SYGVKD. The CDR3 totals 16 residues. J was trimmed by 2 bases and V by 3 bases; bases with no gene match: 9. In DNA, the CDR3 is TGTGCCATCAGTGACCCAAACTGGGACAGCAACTATGGCTACACCTTC. Protein product: CAISDPNWDSNYGYTF.

The chain recombines TRBV11-2 with TRBJ1-4, with a possible D match to TRBD1 (6 bases). CDR1 and CDR2 from the germline V gene are SGHAT and FQNNGV. V gave up 5 bases and J gave up 3 bases, with 16 bases separating them. The CDR3 has 16 residues. This chain's CDR3 is CASSQYGGTSNEKLFF. The CDR3 DNA reads as TGTGCCAGCAGCCAATATGGTGGGACATCTAATGAAAAACTGTTTTTT.

This clone was seen once. This sequence joins TRBV19 and TRBJ2-1, with D possibly matching TRBD2 (5 bases). Trimming took off 3 bases at V and 5 bases at J, with 17 bases between the two ends. The CDR3 runs 16 residues. Germline values: CDR1 LNHDA, CDR2 SQIVND (reference sequence). In DNA, the CDR3 is TGTGCCAGTAGTATTCTGGCGGGTCGGCTAAACAATGAGCAGTTCTTC. It encodes CASSILAGRLNNEQFF.

This clone came up a few times. The chain has TRBV6-5 and TRBJ2-3, with a weak D call TRBD1 (5 bases). CDR3 size: 14 residues. V lost 7 bases and J lost 0, with 11 bases in between. Germline V gene sequence: CDR1 MNHEY, CDR2 SVGAGI. The chain's CDR3 is CASNRLSSTDTQYF. CDR3 DNA sequence: TGTGCCAGCAACAGGTTAAGTAGCACAGATACGCAGTATTTT.

The V call is TRBV15, the J call TRBJ1-1; possible D gene TRBD1, 5 bases. The CDR3 extends over 14 amino acids. V lost 1 base to trimming and J lost 1 base, with 7 bases between them. Germline CDR1 LNHNV, CDR2 YYDKDF (reference sequence). The CDR3 is CATSRAGQNTEAFF. Here the CDR3 DNA reads TGTGCCACCAGCAGAGCCGGACAGAACACTGAAGCTTTCTTT. Supplemented by reference TRBV15 and TRBJ1-1, the full variable domain reads DAMVIQNPRYQVTQFGKPVTLSCSQTLNHNVMYWYQQKSSQAPKLLFHYYDKDFNNEADTPDNFQSRRPNTSFCFLDIRSPGLGDTAMYLCATSRAGQNTEAFFGQGTRLTVV.

This clone was recorded a few times. The chain carries TRBV5-1 and TRBJ2-1; unclear D gene. The CDR3 sequence is 14 residues long. V lost 0 bases and J 3 bases, leaving 7 bases between the germline ends. In germline, CDR1 is SGHRS, CDR2 YFSETQ. The CDR3 region has the DNA TGCGCCAGCAGCTTGGATTCAAACTACAATGAGCAGTTCTTC. Translated, it gives CASSLDSNYNEQFF.

The rearrangement joins TRBV9 to TRBJ2-1; 7 bases agree with TRBD2. V shed 0 bases and J 12 bases; nucleotides not matched to a gene: 3. CDR3 length: 12 amino acids. Germline lookup yields CDR1 SGDLS and CDR2 YYNGEE. The CDR3 nucleotides are TGTGCCAGCAGCGTAGATGGCGGGGGGCAGTTCTTC. Its translation: CASSVDGGGQFF.

This clone was found once. A much larger clone differs by one base, so this may be a read error. The chain carries TRBV4-1 and TRBJ1-5; D is unresolved. The V gene lost 0 bases and the J gene lost 6 bases, with 6 bases spanning the gap. This CDR3 is built from 13 residues. Germline CDR1 reads MGHRA; CDR2 reads YSYEKL. The CDR3 bases are TGCGCCAGCAGCCAAGATAACGCTCAGCCCCAGCATTTT. Its translation: CASSQDNAQPQHF.

The chain has TRBV18 and TRBJ1-1, with TRBD1 as a possible D gene (5 bases). V lost 3 bases, J lost 6 bases, and 8 bases lay in between. This CDR3 is built from 12 residues. The germline CDR1 and CDR2 sequences are KGHSH and LQKENI. In DNA form, the CDR3 reads TGTGCCAGCTCACCTGCGGGGGCTGAAGCTTTCTTT. This encodes CASSPAGAEAFF. The full variable domain, with the rest looked up from reference TRBV18 and TRBJ1-1, is NAGVMQNPRHLVRRRGQEARLRCSPMKGHSHVYWYRQLPEEGLKFMVYLQKENIIDESGMPKERFSAEFPKEGPSILRIQQVVRGDSAAYFCASSPAGAEAFFGQGTRLTVV.

For this clone: Other DNA sequences in this sample translate to the same CDR3. V is TRBV5-1 and J is TRBJ2-3; D may be TRBD2 (5 bases). The CDR3 has 15 amino acids. V dropped 0 bases and J dropped 3 bases, with 11 bases sitting between them. CDR1 and CDR2 (germline): SGHRS, YFSETQ. In DNA, the CDR3 is TGCGCCAGCAGCTTGGATGCGGGTTCAACAGATACGCAGTATTTT. Translation: CASSLDAGSTDTQYF.

As concerns this clone: Within the sample, other DNA sequences also encode this same CDR3. This chain's CDR3 is CASSLAVASTDTQYF. The CDR3 coding sequence is TGCGCCAGCAGCTTGGCCGTAGCTTCCACAGATACGCAGTATTTT. The chain links TRBV5-1 to TRBJ2-3; D remains ambiguous. From germline, CDR1 is SGHRS and CDR2 YFSETQ. V gave up 0 bases and J gave up 2 bases, with 10 bases separating them. CDR3 length equals 15 residues. The full variable domain, with the rest looked up from reference TRBV5-1 and TRBJ2-3, is KAGVTQTPRYLIKTRGQQVTLSCSPISGHRSVSWYQQTPGQGLQFLFEYFSETQRNKGNFPGRFSGRQFSNSRSEMNVSTLELGDSALYLCASSLAVASTDTQYFGPGTRLTVL.

The chain is built from TRBV11-2 and TRBJ2-7; D might be TRBD1 (6 bases). In germline, CDR1 is SGHAT, CDR2 FQNNGV. Trimming removed 5 bases at V and 4 bases at J, with 15 bases between. CDR3 length: 14 amino acids. CDR3: CASSMNYRAYEQYF. The DNA of the CDR3 is TGTGCCAGCAGCATGAACTACAGGGCGTACGAGCAGTACTTC.

For this clone: This could be a read error, since a much larger clone is one nucleotide away. Different DNA sequences within this sample yield the same CDR3. The J gene is TRBJ1-3, the V gene TRBV5-1; D not certain. Trimming stripped 4 bases from V and 0 bases from J, with 8 bases between. The CDR3 consists of 14 residues. CDR1 and CDR2 (germline): SGHRS, YFSETQ. The CDR3 bases are TGCGCCAGCAGCCCCGGAACCTCTGGAAACACCATATATTTT. The encoded protein is CASSPGTSGNTIYF.

This clone was counted between two and nine times. This chain uses TRBV5-1 with TRBJ1-5; perhaps TRBD1 as D (5 bases). Germline V gene sequence: CDR1 SGHRS, CDR2 YFSETQ. The CDR3 totals 15 residues. V dropped 4 bases and J dropped 5 bases, with 16 bases sitting between them. CDR3 DNA: TGCGCCAGCAGCGAACGGGGCTCTTGGGATCAGCCCCAGCATTTT. Translation: CASSERGSWDQPQHF.

This clone was counted a single time. The genes are TRBV19 and TRBJ2-7; 7 bases are a match to TRBD1. Per germline, CDR1 LNHDA and CDR2 SQIVND (reference sequence). The CDR3 extends over 14 amino acids. With V trimmed by 4 bases and J by 2 bases, 5 bases remained unmatched. Written as DNA, the CDR3 is TGTGCCAGTAGTAGGGGACAGCGCCCCTACGAGCAGTACTTC. Amino acid sequence: CASSRGQRPYEQYF. The variable domain in full, completed from reference TRBV19 and TRBJ2-7, reads DGGITQSPKYLFRKEGQNVTLSCEQNLNHDAMYWYRQDPGQGLRLIYYSQIVNDFQKGDIAEGYSVSREKKESFPLTVTSAQKNPTAFYLCASSRGQRPYEQYFGPGTRLTVT.

J is TRBJ2-1 and V is TRBV11-3, with a tentative D call TRBD1 (6 bases). CDR3 size: 16 residues. V was shortened by 1 base and J by 10 bases, with 20 bases between the two germline ends. CDR1 and CDR2 (germline): SGHNT, YENEEA. CDR3 sequence reads: CASSLAGNRAPGEQFF. CDR3 nucleotide sequence: TGTGCCAGCAGCTTAGCAGGCAACAGGGCCCCGGGGGAGCAGTTCTTC.

As to this clone: This specimen includes other DNA sequences encoding the same CDR3. This chain joins TRBV7-9 and TRBJ1-5; possible D gene TRBD1, 5 bases. V dropped 0 bases and J dropped 3 bases, with 9 bases sitting between them. The CDR3 is 15 residues long. The V gene's germline CDR1 is SEHNR and CDR2 FQNEAQ (reference sequence). CDR3: CASSLASGDNQPQHF. For the CDR3, the DNA is TGTGCCAGCAGCTTAGCATCGGGGGACAATCAGCCCCAGCATTTT.

In its sample, this clone was seen a few times. This rearrangement joins TRBV7-9 to TRBJ2-2; D call uncertain. The length of the CDR3 is 16 residues. Trimming removed 3 bases at V and 4 bases at J, with 15 bases between. The V gene's germline CDR1 is SEHNR and CDR2 FQNEAQ (reference sequence). Here the CDR3 reads CASSLMPSTPTGELFF. The CDR3 DNA follows: TGTGCCAGCAGCTTGATGCCCTCGACGCCCACCGGGGAGCTGTTTTTT.